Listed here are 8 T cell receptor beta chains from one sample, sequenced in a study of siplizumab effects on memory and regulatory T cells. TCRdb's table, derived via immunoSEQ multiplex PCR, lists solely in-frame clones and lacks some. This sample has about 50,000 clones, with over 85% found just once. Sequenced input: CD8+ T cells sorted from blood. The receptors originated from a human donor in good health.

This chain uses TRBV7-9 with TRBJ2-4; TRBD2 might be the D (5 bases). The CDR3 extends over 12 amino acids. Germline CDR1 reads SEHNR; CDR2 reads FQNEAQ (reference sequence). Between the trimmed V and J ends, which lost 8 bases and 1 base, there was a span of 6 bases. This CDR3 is CASEGAKNIQYF. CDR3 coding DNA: TGTGCCAGCGAGGGTGCCAAAAACATTCAGTACTTC.

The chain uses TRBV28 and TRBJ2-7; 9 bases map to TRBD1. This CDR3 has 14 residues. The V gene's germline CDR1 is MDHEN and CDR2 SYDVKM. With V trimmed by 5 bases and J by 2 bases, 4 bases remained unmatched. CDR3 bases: TGTGCCAGCAGTCACAGGACAGGGGCCTACGAGCAGTACTTC. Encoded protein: CASSHRTGAYEQYF.

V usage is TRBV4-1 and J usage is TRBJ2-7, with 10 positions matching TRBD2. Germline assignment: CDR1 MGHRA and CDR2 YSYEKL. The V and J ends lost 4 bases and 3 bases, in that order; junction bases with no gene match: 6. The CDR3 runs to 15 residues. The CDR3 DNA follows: TGCGCCAGCAGCCTCCACAGGACTAGCGGCTACGAGCAGTACTTC. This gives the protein CASSLHRTSGYEQYF.

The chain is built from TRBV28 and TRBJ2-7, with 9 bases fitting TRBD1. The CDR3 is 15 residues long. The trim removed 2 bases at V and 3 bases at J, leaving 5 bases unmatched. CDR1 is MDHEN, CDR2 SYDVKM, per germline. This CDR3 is CASSLVGDRDYEQYF. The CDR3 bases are TGTGCCAGCAGTTTAGTCGGGGACAGGGACTACGAGCAGTACTTC.

The CDR3 is CASSTPMTLNTEAFF. CDR3 sequence (DNA): TGTGCCAGCTCAACCCCGATGACACTGAACACTGAAGCTTTCTTT. The rearrangement links TRBV18 to TRBJ1-1; D not resolved. The V gene's germline CDR1 is KGHSH and CDR2 LQKENI. CDR3 length: 15 amino acids. Trimming pared 5 bases from V and 0 bases from J, leaving 13 bases between.

CDR3 region: CASGPTGETQYF. The CDR3 DNA follows: TGTGCTAGTGGGCCGACTGGGGAGACCCAGTACTTC. The rearrangement uses TRBV12-5 and TRBJ2-5; D not certain. From germline, CDR1 is LGHNT and CDR2 FRNRAP. The CDR3 runs 12 residues. V was trimmed by 6 bases and J by 5 bases, leaving 10 bases between them.

The CDR3 spells CASSQVMTSWVETQYF. The CDR3 DNA is TGTGCCAGCAGCCAAGTGATGACTTCCTGGGTGGAGACCCAGTACTTC. The gene calls are TRBV14 and TRBJ2-5; D not certain. The CDR3 spans 16 residues. V lost 1 base and J 5 bases, leaving 17 bases between the germline ends. Germline CDR1 reads SGHDN; CDR2 reads FVKESK.

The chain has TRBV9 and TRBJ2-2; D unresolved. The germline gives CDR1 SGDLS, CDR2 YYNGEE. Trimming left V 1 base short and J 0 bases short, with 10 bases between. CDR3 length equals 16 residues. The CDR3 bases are TGTGCCAGCAGCGTACGGGTGGAGTCGAACACCGGGGAGCTGTTTTTT. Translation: CASSVRVESNTGELFF. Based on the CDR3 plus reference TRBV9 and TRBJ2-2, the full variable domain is DSGVTQTPKHLITATGQRVTLRCSPRSGDLSVYWYQQSLDQGLQFLIQYYNGEERAKGNILERFSAQQFPDLHSELNLSSLELGDSALYFCASSVRVESNTGELFFGEGSRLTVL.